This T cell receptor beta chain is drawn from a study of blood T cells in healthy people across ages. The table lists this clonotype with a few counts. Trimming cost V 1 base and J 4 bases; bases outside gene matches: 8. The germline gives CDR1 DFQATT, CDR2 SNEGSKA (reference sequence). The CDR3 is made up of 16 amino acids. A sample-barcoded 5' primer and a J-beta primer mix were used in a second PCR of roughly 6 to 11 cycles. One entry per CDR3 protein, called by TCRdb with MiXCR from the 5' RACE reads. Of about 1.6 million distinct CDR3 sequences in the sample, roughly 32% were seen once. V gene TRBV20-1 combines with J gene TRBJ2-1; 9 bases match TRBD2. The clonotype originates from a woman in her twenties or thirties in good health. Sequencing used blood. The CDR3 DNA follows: TGCAGTGCTAGAGCAGGGTCAGCGGGGGGTTACAATGAGCAGTTCTTC. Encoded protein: CSARAGSAGGYNEQFF.